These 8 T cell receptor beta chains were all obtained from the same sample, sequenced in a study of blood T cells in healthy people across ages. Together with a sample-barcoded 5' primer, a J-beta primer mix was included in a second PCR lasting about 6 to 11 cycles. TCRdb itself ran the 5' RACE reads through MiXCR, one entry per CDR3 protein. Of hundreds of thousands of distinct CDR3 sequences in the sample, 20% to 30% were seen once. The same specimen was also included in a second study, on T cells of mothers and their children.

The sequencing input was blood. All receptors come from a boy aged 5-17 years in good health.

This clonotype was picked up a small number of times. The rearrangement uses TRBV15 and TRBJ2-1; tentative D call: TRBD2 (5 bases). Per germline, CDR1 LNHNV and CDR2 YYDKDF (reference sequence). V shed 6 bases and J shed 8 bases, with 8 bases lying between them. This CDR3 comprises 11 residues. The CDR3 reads CATRYGDEQFF. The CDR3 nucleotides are TGTGCCACCAGGTACGGGGATGAGCAGTTCTTC.

The CDR3 DNA reads TGTGCCAGCACCCGGGGGGAGGACGCCGCACTTACTAACTATGGCTACACCTTC. The encoded protein is CASTRGEDAALTNYGYTF. V usage is TRBV2 and J usage is TRBJ1-2; tentative D call: TRBD1 (5 bases). This CDR3 comprises 18 residues. V lost 7 bases and J 0 bases, leaving 24 bases between the germline ends. Germline V gene sequence: CDR1 SNHLY, CDR2 FYNNEI.

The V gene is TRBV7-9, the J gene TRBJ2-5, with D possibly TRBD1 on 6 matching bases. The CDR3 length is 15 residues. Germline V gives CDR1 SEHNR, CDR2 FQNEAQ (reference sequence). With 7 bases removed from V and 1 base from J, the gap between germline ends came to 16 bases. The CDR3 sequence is CASTLTGSPQETQYF. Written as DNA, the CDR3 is TGTGCCAGCACCCTGACAGGTAGCCCCCAAGAGACCCAGTACTTC.

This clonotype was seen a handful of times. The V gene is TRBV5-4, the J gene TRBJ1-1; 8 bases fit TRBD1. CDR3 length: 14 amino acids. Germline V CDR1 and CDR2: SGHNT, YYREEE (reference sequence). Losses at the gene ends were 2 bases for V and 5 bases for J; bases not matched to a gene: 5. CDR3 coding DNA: TGTGCCAGCAGCTTCCGGGACAGGCTAACTGAAGCTTTCTTT. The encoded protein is CASSFRDRLTEAFF.

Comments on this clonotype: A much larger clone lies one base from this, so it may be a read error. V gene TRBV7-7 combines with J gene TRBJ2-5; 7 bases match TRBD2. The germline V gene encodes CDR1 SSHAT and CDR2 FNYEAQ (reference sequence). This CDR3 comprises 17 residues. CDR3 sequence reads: CASSLAPGGGFGETQYF. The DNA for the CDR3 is TGTGCTAGCAGCTTAGCCCCCGGCGGGGGATTCGGAGAGACCCAGTACTTC. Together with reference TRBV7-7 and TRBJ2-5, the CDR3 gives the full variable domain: GAGVSQSPRYKVTKRGQDVTLRCDPISSHATLYWYQQALGQGPEFLTYFNYEAQPDKSGLPSDRFSAERPEGSISTLTIQRTEQRDSAMYRCASSLAPGGGFGETQYFGPGTRLLVL.

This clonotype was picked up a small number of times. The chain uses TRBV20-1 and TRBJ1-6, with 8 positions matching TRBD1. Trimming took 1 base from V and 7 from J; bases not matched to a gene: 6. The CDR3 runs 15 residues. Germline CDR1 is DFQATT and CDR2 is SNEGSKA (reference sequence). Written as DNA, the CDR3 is TGCAGTGCTAGAGTCTCGGGACAGGTGAATTCACCCCTCCACTTT. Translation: CSARVSGQVNSPLHF.

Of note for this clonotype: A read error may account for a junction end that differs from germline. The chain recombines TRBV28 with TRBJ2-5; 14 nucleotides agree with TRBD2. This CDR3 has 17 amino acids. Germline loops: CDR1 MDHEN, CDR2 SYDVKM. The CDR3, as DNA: TGTACCAGCAGTTCCCCGGGACTAGCGGGAGAGAAAGAGACCCAGTACTTC. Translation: CTSSSPGLAGEKETQYF. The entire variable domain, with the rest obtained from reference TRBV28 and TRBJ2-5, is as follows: DVKVTQSSRYLVKRTGEKVFLECVQDMDHENMFWYRQDPGLGLRLIYFSYDVKMKEKGDIPEGYSVSREKKERFSLILESASTNQTSMYLCTSSSPGLAGEKETQYFGPGTRLLVL.

The CDR3 sequence: CASSVICTTQGDTQYF. The CDR3 coding sequence is TGTGCCAGCAGCGTAATCTGTACTACTCAGGGAGATACGCAGTATTTT. The chain combines TRBV9 with TRBJ2-3; a weak D match, TRBD1 (5 bases). There are 16 residues in the CDR3. Germline V gene data show CDR1 as SGDLS and CDR2 as YYNGEE. V lost 1 base, J lost 5 bases, and 17 bases lay in between.